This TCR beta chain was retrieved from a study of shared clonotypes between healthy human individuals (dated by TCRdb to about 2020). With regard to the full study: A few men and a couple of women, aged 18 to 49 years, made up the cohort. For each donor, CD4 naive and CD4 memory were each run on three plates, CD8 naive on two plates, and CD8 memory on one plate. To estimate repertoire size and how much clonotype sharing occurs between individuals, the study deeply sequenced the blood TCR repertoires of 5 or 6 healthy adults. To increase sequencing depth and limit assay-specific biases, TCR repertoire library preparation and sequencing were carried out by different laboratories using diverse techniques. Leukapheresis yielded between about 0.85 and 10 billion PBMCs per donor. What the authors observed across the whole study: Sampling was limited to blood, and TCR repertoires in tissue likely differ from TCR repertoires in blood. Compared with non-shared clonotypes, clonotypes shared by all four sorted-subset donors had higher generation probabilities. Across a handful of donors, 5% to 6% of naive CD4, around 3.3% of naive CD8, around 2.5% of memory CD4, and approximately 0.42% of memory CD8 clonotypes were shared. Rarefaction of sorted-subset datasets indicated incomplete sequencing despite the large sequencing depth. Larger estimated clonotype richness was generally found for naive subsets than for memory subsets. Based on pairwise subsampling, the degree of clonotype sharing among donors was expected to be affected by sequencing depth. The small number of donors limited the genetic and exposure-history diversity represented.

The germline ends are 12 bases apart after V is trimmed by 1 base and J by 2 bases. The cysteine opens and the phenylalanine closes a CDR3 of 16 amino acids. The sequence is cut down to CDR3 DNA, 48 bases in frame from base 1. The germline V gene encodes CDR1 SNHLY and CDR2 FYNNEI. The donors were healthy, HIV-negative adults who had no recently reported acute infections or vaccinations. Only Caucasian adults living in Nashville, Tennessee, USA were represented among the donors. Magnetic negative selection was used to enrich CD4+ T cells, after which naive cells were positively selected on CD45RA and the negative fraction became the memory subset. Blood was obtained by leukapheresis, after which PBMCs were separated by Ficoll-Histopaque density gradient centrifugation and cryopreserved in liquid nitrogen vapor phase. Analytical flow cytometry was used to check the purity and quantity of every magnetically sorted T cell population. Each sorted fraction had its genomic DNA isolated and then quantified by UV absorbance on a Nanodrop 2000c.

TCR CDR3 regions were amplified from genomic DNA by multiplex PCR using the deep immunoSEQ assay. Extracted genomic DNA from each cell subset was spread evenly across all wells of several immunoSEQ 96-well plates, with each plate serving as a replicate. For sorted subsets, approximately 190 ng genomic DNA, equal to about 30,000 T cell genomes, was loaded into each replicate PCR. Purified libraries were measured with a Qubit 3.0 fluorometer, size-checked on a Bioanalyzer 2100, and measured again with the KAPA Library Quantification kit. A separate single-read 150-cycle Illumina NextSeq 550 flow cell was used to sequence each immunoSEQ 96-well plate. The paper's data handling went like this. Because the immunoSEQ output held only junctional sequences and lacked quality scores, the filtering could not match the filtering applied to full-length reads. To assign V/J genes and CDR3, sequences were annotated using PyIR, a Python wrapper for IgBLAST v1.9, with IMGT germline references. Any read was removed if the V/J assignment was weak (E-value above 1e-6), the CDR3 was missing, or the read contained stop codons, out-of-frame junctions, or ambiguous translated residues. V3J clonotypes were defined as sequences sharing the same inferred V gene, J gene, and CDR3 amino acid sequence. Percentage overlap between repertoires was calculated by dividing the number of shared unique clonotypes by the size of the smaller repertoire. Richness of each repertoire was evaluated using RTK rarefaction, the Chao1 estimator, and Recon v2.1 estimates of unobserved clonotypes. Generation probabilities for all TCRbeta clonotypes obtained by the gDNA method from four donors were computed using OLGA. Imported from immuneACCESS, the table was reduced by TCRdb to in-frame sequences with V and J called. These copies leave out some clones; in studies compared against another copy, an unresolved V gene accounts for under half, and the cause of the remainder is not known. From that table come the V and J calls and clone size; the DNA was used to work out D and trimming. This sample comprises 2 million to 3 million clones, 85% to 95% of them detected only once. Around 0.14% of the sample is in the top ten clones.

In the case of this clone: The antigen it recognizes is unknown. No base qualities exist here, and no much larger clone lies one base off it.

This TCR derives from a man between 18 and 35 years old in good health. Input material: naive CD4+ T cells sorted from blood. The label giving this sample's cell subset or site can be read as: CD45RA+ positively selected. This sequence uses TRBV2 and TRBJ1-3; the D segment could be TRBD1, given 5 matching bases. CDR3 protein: CASSEGGPRTGNTIYF. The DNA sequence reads TGTGCCAGCAGTGAAGGGGGACCCAGGACTGGAAACACCATATATTTT.